The 29 T cell receptor beta chains reported below all come from one sample, sequenced in a study of T-cell reconstitution after alpha-beta-depleted transplantation in children. Unique molecular identifiers were incorporated into the prepared TCRbeta library. TCRdb used MiXCR to reprocess the PCR reads, holding one entry per CDR3 protein. This table has roughly 420,000 distinct CDR3 sequences, around 15% appearing once. The sequencing used PBMCs, mostly from graft donor cells, collected 360 days after TCRalphabeta/CD19-depleted stem cell transplant. Every receptor here comes from a boy under two years old who had a stem cell transplant for Wiskott-Aldrich syndrome, so the T cells may come from the graft donor.

This clonotype was detected a few times. The rearrangement links TRBV7-9 to TRBJ2-5; 8 positions agree with TRBD1. V shed 0 bases and J 4 bases; nucleotides not matched to a gene: 10. Germline loops: CDR1 SEHNR, CDR2 FQNEAQ (reference sequence). CDR3 length: 17 residues. This CDR3 reads CASSLARLDRVLETQYF. Here the CDR3 DNA reads TGTGCCAGCAGCTTAGCGCGATTGGACAGGGTCTTAGAGACCCAGTACTTC.

This sequence joins TRBV27 and TRBJ2-7, with TRBD1 identical over 10 bases. Per the germline V gene, CDR1 is MNHEY and CDR2 is SMNVEV (reference sequence). The CDR3 loop spans 14 amino acids. J lost 0 bases, V lost 6 bases, and 2 bases had no gene match. The CDR3 is CASRRDRGSYEQYF. The CDR3, as DNA: TGTGCCAGCAGACGGGACAGGGGCTCCTACGAGCAGTACTTC.

This clonotype appeared many times. The rearrangement uses TRBV7-8 and TRBJ1-5; D is uncertain. V was pared by 5 bases and J by 5 bases, with 10 bases between. There are 13 residues in the CDR3. CDR1 and CDR2 (germline): SGHVS, FQNEAQ. In DNA form, the CDR3 reads TGTGCCAGCAGCCTCGTCGGGGATCAGCCCCAGCATTTT. This translates into CASSLVGDQPQHF.

This clonotype has a handful of counts. The chain has TRBV5-1 and TRBJ2-1, with TRBD2 matching 7 bases. Germline-derived CDR1 and CDR2 are SGHRS and YFSETQ. The J segment lost 3 bases and the V segment lost 3 bases, leaving 3 bases of the junction unmatched. The CDR3 has 14 amino acids. In DNA form, the CDR3 reads TGCGCCAGCAGCTCTACTAGCGTCTACAATGAGCAGTTCTTC. As protein: CASSSTSVYNEQFF.

This chain connects TRBV29-1 to TRBJ2-1; TRBD2 matches 10 bases. The CDR3 consists of 17 residues. The J segment lost 2 bases and the V segment lost 0 bases, leaving 7 bases of the junction unmatched. The germline CDR1 and CDR2 sequences are SQVTM and ANQGSEA. DNA of the CDR3: TGCAGCGTTGAAGATGAACTAGCGGGGTTAACCTACAATGAGCAGTTCTTC. This gives the protein CSVEDELAGLTYNEQFF.

In its sample, this clonotype was seen a few times. The chain recombines TRBV12-3 or TRBV12-4 with TRBJ2-1, with 10 bases identical to TRBD1. With 6 bases clipped from V and 6 bases from J, the junction kept 8 bases outside the gene matches. This CDR3 is 15 amino acids long. As DNA, the CDR3 is TGTGCCAGCAGCCAGTCGGGACAGGGGATCAATGAGCAGTTCTTC. Translation: CASSQSGQGINEQFF.

The chain combines TRBV12-3 or TRBV12-4 with TRBJ2-1; 8 nucleotides line up with TRBD2. This CDR3 has 16 amino acids. J lost 15 bases, V lost 6 bases, and 22 bases had no gene match. The DNA for the CDR3 is TGTGCCAGCAGCCCCCGCCAGGAAGCGGGAGCCTCGGGCGCGTTCTTC. Translated: CASSPRQEAGASGAFF.

This clonotype was observed many times. The chain carries TRBV10-3 and TRBJ2-1, with D possibly being TRBD2 (5 bases). The CDR3 runs to 14 residues. Per the germline V gene, CDR1 is ENHRY and CDR2 is SYGVKD. V dropped 6 bases and J dropped 0 bases, with 9 bases sitting between them. CDR3 protein: CAISHTSSYNEQFF. The CDR3 DNA sequence: TGTGCCATCAGCCATACTAGCTCCTACAATGAGCAGTTCTTC.

At least ten counts were recorded for this clonotype. The chain is built from TRBV5-5 and TRBJ2-7, with D uncertain. CDR3 length: 13 amino acids. V was cut by 2 bases and J by 3 bases, with 9 bases left in between. Germline CDR1 SGHKS, CDR2 YYEKEE (reference sequence). The CDR3 nucleotides read TGTGCCAGCAGCTTAGGTACAATCTACGAGCAGTACTTC. Its translation is CASSLGTIYEQYF.

The chain joins TRBV5-1 to TRBJ2-2, with D hard to call. Germline CDR1 SGHRS, CDR2 YFSETQ. V dropped 1 base and J dropped 4 bases, with 14 bases sitting between them. This CDR3 is 16 amino acids long. The CDR3 is CASSLNSLPGTGELFF. The DNA for the CDR3 is TGCGCCAGCAGCTTGAATAGTCTCCCGGGCACCGGGGAGCTGTTTTTT.

Many counts were recorded for this clonotype. The chain joins TRBV7-9 to TRBJ2-1, with D tentatively TRBD1 (6 bases). The CDR3 spans 14 residues. Germline CDR1 reads SEHNR; CDR2 reads FQNEAQ (reference sequence). Trimming shortened V by 5 bases and J by 6 bases, and 14 bases separated the two germline ends. The CDR3 reads CASSIQGRGNEQFF. CDR3 nucleotides: TGTGCCAGCAGCATACAGGGTAGAGGCAATGAGCAGTTCTTC.

The gene calls are TRBV5-1 and TRBJ1-2, with D uncertain. CDR3 length: 15 amino acids. V was cut by 1 base and J by 4 bases, with 14 bases left in between. CDR1 SGHRS and CDR2 YFSETQ come from the germline V gene. CDR3: CASSLLTIGSYGYTF. The CDR3 DNA reads as TGCGCCAGCAGCTTGTTGACGATTGGAAGCTATGGCTACACCTTC.

This clonotype was seen many times. The rearrangement links TRBV5-6 to TRBJ1-2; TRBD1 agrees at 7 bases. There are 14 residues in the CDR3. V lost 4 bases to trimming and J lost 1 base; unmatched junction nucleotides: 4. Germline assignment: CDR1 SGHDT and CDR2 YYEEEE. The CDR3 DNA reads as TGTGCCAGCAGCAGGGACAGATTTAACTATGGCTACACCTTC. Protein sequence: CASSRDRFNYGYTF.

The chain uses TRBV5-1 and TRBJ2-1; D gene ambiguous. This CDR3 comprises 15 residues. Trimming removed 0 bases at V and 2 bases at J, with 9 bases between. Germline V gene sequence: CDR1 SGHRS, CDR2 YFSETQ. The CDR3 is CASSLAWQPYNEQFF. For the CDR3, the DNA is TGCGCCAGCAGCTTGGCTTGGCAGCCCTACAATGAGCAGTTCTTC. The variable domain in full, completed from reference TRBV5-1 and TRBJ2-1, reads KAGVTQTPRYLIKTRGQQVTLSCSPISGHRSVSWYQQTPGQGLQFLFEYFSETQRNKGNFPGRFSGRQFSNSRSEMNVSTLELGDSALYLCASSLAWQPYNEQFFGPGTRLTVL.

This clonotype was counted between two and nine times. The J gene is TRBJ2-7, the V gene TRBV15; D not resolved. The germline V gene has CDR1 LNHNV and CDR2 YYDKDF (reference sequence). This CDR3 comprises 12 residues. V gave up 5 bases and J gave up 4 bases, with 9 bases separating them. DNA of the CDR3: TGTGCCACCAGCCCCATTGGGTACGAGCAGTACTTC. As protein: CATSPIGYEQYF.

This clonotype was counted only a few times. This sequence joins TRBV11-2 and TRBJ2-1; 11 bases are shared with TRBD2. Looked up from germline, CDR1 is SGHAT and CDR2 is FQNNGV. The CDR3 spans 18 residues. With V trimmed by 2 bases and J by 9 bases, 15 bases remained unmatched. The CDR3 loop reads CASSLSRPLTSGAVEQFF. The DNA for the CDR3 is TGTGCCAGCAGCTTATCCCGCCCACTGACTAGCGGGGCGGTTGAGCAGTTCTTC.

The table lists this clonotype with a few counts. The V and J genes are TRBV15 and TRBJ2-5; possibly TRBD1 for D (6 bases). Between the trimmed V and J ends, which lost 3 bases and 2 bases, there was a span of 10 bases. Germline values: CDR1 LNHNV, CDR2 YYDKDF (reference sequence). This CDR3 has 14 residues. CDR3 sequence reads: CATSRQGRQETQYF. The CDR3 DNA is TGTGCCACCAGCAGGCAGGGGCGGCAAGAGACCCAGTACTTC.

The chain carries TRBV27 and TRBJ2-3; TRBD1 aligns across 8 bases. J gave up 9 bases and V 5 bases, and 10 bases lay outside the gene matches. This CDR3 spans 14 amino acids. From germline, CDR1 is MNHEY and CDR2 SMNVEV (reference sequence). CDR3 sequence (DNA): TGTGCCAGCAGTCCGGGACAGGCTATGAAAACGCAGTATTTT. This gives the protein CASSPGQAMKTQYF.

The V call is TRBV6-6, the J call TRBJ2-5; D not resolved. The V gene's germline CDR1 is MNHNY and CDR2 SVGAGI (reference sequence). With 0 bases removed from V and 7 bases from J, the gap between germline ends came to 6 bases. This CDR3 is built from 12 residues. The CDR3 bases are TGTGCCAGCAGTTACTCCGTGGGGACCCAGTACTTC. Protein product: CASSYSVGTQYF.

In this sample, this clonotype turned up a few times. The rearrangement links TRBV11-2 to TRBJ2-5; 10 bases line up with TRBD2. V gave up 8 bases and J gave up 1 base; unmatched junction bases: 25. Germline-derived CDR1 and CDR2 are SGHAT and FQNNGV. The CDR3 totals 21 residues. The DNA of the CDR3 is TGTGCCAGCCGGGGTCCCGGACTAGCGGACGAGGTTGGCCAACCCCAAGAGACCCAGTACTTC. As protein: CASRGPGLADEVGQPQETQYF.

The CDR3 here is CASSPVAGLLTDTQYF. The CDR3 DNA sequence: TGTGCCAGCAGCCCCGTAGCAGGGCTACTCACAGATACGCAGTATTTT. V and J are TRBV5-6 and TRBJ2-3, with D perhaps matching TRBD1 (5 bases). The germline gives CDR1 SGHDT, CDR2 YYEEEE. CDR3 size: 16 residues. The V end was cut by 4 bases, the J end by 2 bases, with 17 bases between.

This clonotype was observed a few times. The chain couples TRBV5-1 to TRBJ2-1; 9 bases line up with TRBD2. This CDR3 comprises 14 residues. Germline CDR1 reads SGHRS; CDR2 reads YFSETQ. Trimming at V came to 0 bases and at J to 15 bases, leaving 10 bases not matched to a gene. The CDR3 DNA follows: TGCGCCAGCAGCTTGGCCCTGGCGGGAGGGTTTTTGTTCTTC. Translating gives CASSLALAGGFLFF.

In its sample, this clonotype was seen many times. The gene calls are TRBV2 and TRBJ1-4; 7 bases fit TRBD1. Germline trimming cut 5 bases from V and 4 bases from J; bases unmatched to any gene: 7. The CDR3 is made up of 15 amino acids. Germline CDR1 SNHLY, CDR2 FYNNEI. The DNA for the CDR3 is TGTGCCAGCAGTCTTGGACAGGCCCGTAATGAAAAACTGTTTTTT. Encoded protein: CASSLGQARNEKLFF.

This clonotype was seen only a few times. The chain is built from TRBV3-1 and TRBJ2-3; D remains ambiguous. Germline V gene sequence: CDR1 LGHDT, CDR2 YNNKEL (reference sequence). The CDR3 runs to 14 residues. V was clipped by 5 bases and J by 4 bases, with 13 bases between them. CDR3 sequence: CASSAEGGADTQYF. The CDR3, as DNA: TGTGCCAGCAGCGCCGAAGGTGGGGCAGATACGCAGTATTTT.

This clonotype was seen more than once but under ten times. This CDR3 reads CAGGTVVEQYF. The CDR3 DNA reads as TGTGCCGGCGGGACGGTTGTCGAGCAGTACTTC. The chain recombines TRBV7-9 with TRBJ2-7; TRBD2 is a possible D gene (6 bases). V lost 11 bases and J lost 6, with 14 bases in between. Germline assignment: CDR1 SEHNR and CDR2 FQNEAQ (reference sequence). The CDR3 covers 11 residues. Supplemented by reference TRBV7-9 and TRBJ2-7, the full variable domain reads DTGVSQNPRHKITKRGQNVTFRCDPISEHNRLYWYRQTLGQGPEFLTYFQNEAQLEKSRLLSDRFSAERPKGSFSTLEIQRTEQGDSAMYLCAGGTVVEQYFGPGTRLTVT.

The J gene is TRBJ1-2, the V gene TRBV20-1, with D unclear. Deletions cut 1 base from V and 0 bases from J, with 18 bases between. Germline assignment: CDR1 DFQATT and CDR2 SNEGSKA (reference sequence). The CDR3 has 17 amino acids. The CDR3 DNA reads as TGCAGTGCTAGAGGGACCCTGGGGAATCTAGCTAACTATGGCTACACCTTC. The encoded protein is CSARGTLGNLANYGYTF.

CDR3 residues: CATRPGAGANTGELFF. As DNA, the CDR3 is TGTGCCACCCGTCCGGGAGCGGGAGCGAACACCGGGGAGCTGTTTTTT. The rearrangement links TRBV27 to TRBJ2-2, with 8 positions matching TRBD2. The CDR3 spans 16 residues. The junction had 10 bases not matched to a gene; V was cut back by 10 bases and J by 0 bases. Germline loops: CDR1 MNHEY, CDR2 SMNVEV (reference sequence).

V gene TRBV7-6 combines with J gene TRBJ1-2; 8 nucleotides align to TRBD1. Germline trimming cut 5 bases from V and 8 bases from J; bases unmatched to any gene: 7. The CDR3 length is 13 residues. The germline CDR1 and CDR2 sequences are SGHVS and FNYEAQ. The CDR3, as DNA: TGTGCCAGCAGCGAAAGGACAGGGCTGGGCTACACCTTC. It translates to CASSERTGLGYTF.

This clonotype has just a few counts. The V and J genes are TRBV10-2 and TRBJ2-7; D may be TRBD1 (6 bases). Germline V gene lookup returns CDR1 WSHSY and CDR2 SAAADI. This CDR3 has 16 amino acids. V gave up 6 bases and J gave up 3 bases, with 21 bases separating them. CDR3 loop: CASSGLSGVSVYEQYF. The CDR3 bases are TGCGCCAGCAGCGGGCTCTCAGGGGTCTCTGTCTACGAGCAGTACTTC.